This T cell receptor (beta chain) stems from a study of cytomegalovirus exposure and HLA in healthy donors. Overall study findings and caveats: The study listed 150 to 200 cytomegalovirus-associated TCR beta chains. A later analysis revealed that TCR association rates differed between HLA loci, peaking at DRB1 and bottoming out at HLA-C.

This clone has only a few counts. Its antigen is as yet unknown. At sampling all donors were nominally healthy, likely with unrecorded immune exposures. PCR was performed using 60 Vbeta and 13 Jbeta primers. This table comes from immunoSEQ multiplex PCR, and its TCRdb copy is limited to in-frame clones, with some not included. The sample lists 140,000 to 150,000 clones; around 10% were seen once. The ends were cut back, 2 bases at V and 10 bases at J, with 14 bases in the middle. This CDR3 region has 12 residues. CDR1 is GTSNPN, CDR2 SVGIG, per germline (reference sequence). The sequence came from a man aged 45-65 years in good health and CMV-seronegative. The V and J genes are TRBV30 and TRBJ1-2, with D possibly TRBD1 on 6 matching bases. The sample comprised PBMCs. In DNA, the CDR3 is TGTGCCTGGAGTCCCCTGGACAGATCCTACACCTTC. This gives the protein CAWSPLDRSYTF.